This entry concerns a single T cell receptor beta chain. In the study's own analysis: Cell counts per sample came from amplifying reference gene primers. The protocol was immunoSEQ multiplex PCR, while the TCRdb copy is restricted to in-frame clones and leaves out a portion. Clone size and the V and J calls come from that table; the DNA yielded D and trimming. Here the sample spans approximately 29,000 clones, approximately 85% being singletons. CDR3 length: 13 amino acids. The trim removed 7 bases at V and 5 bases at J, leaving 8 bases unmatched. Germline CDR1 reads SQVTM; CDR2 reads ANQGSEA. This specimen belongs to a study of blood T cell repertoires in COVID-19. Study-wide background: Sources were T cells, B-cell-depleted T cells, or PBMCs; the material itself was cDNA or gDNA.

The origin of this receptor is a woman in her sixties with active COVID-19. The chain couples TRBV29-1 to TRBJ2-7; 10 bases map to TRBD2. The sequenced sample consisted of peripheral blood. CDR3 sequence: CSAQALAGDEQYF. The CDR3, as DNA: TGCAGCGCCCAGGCTCTAGCGGGAGACGAGCAGTACTTC.